Listed below are T cell receptor beta chains from one sample, sequenced in a study of T cells after yellow fever vaccination. From the 5' RACE reads, TCRdb called clonotypes with MiXCR, one entry per CDR3 protein. The sample includes around 550,000 distinct CDR3 sequences, roughly 21% seen only once; the top ten take roughly 13%. The material sequenced was PBMCs, taken 15 days after the yellow fever booster vaccination. Every receptor here comes from a man aged 25 to 40 who received the YFV17D yellow fever vaccine. Each CDR3 is given with its conserved first and last residue. Fields, in order: J gene, clone size, D gene, V gene, CDR3 DNA, CDR3 protein. D genes are given only for firm matches. Clone size is shown for a subset of rows, as once, few, many or a class of expanded clone.

TRBJ2-5 . . TRBV24-1 TGTGCCACCAGTGATCCCACACAGGGTAAAGAGACCCAGTACTTC CATSDPTQGKETQYF
TRBJ2-7 . . TRBV28 TGTGCCAGCAGACCACGACACATCTCCTACGAGCAGTACTTC CASRPRHISYEQYF
TRBJ2-1 few . TRBV18 TGTGCCAGCTCTCGCTACCAGCCGACCGTCACCTACAATGAGCAGTTCTTC CASSRYQPTVTYNEQFF
TRBJ2-7 . TRBD2 TRBV29-1 TGCAGCGCCCGCGAAGGACTAGCGGGAGTTATCTACTTC CSAREGLAGVIYF
TRBJ2-1 few . TRBV29-1 TGCAGCGTTGAATCAGGGGCGGGGTACAATGAGCAGTTCTTC CSVESGAGYNEQFF
TRBJ1-2 . . TRBV5-1 TGCGCCAGCAGCCTATCTACAGAGAATTATGGCTACACCTTC CASSLSTENYGYTF
TRBJ2-7 . . TRBV20-1 TGCAGTGCCCACAGCCTTGACGAGCAGTACTTC CSAHSLDEQYF
TRBJ2-5 . . TRBV2 TGTGCCAGCAGTGAAGTTTTAGAGACCCAGTACTTC CASSEVLETQYF
TRBJ2-1 many . TRBV5-1 TGCGCCAGCGTAGGGACAAACAATGAGCAGTTCTTC CASVGTNNEQFF
TRBJ2-3 . . TRBV11-2 TGTGCCAGCAGCTTAAGCCCGGCGCAGTATTTT CASSLSPAQYF
TRBJ2-3 many . TRBV5-1 TGCGCCAGCAGCTTGGACGGACGCACAGATACGCAGTATTTT CASSLDGRTDTQYF
TRBJ1-3 . . TRBV7-2 TGTGCCAGCAGCTTAGTGTGGGGGGCGCAAGGAAACACCATATATTTT CASSLVWGAQGNTIYF
TRBJ2-7 . . TRBV29-1 TGCAGCGTCCGAGGGGGAGAGAGTCTTAGCTCCTACGAGCAGTACTTC CSVRGGESLSSYEQYF
TRBJ2-1 . TRBD1 TRBV29-1 TGCAGGAAGACCGGGACAGGGTATTGGCTACCCACCCGAAACTACAATGAGCAGTTCTTC CRKTGTGYWLPTRNYNEQFF
TRBJ2-3 . . TRBV19 TGTGCCAGTAGTATGATGGCAGCTACGGGCACAGATACGCAGTATTTT CASSMMAATGTDTQYF
TRBJ2-5 . TRBD2 TRBV9 TGTGCCAGCAGCTTTACTAGCGGGAGAGGGGGGACCCAGTACTTC CASSFTSGRGGTQYF
TRBJ2-1 . TRBD1 TRBV6-5 TGTGCCAGCAGTTACTCCGGACAGGGGTTGGGGAATGAGCAGTTCTTC CASSYSGQGLGNEQFF
TRBJ2-3 . TRBD2 TRBV5-1 TGCGCCAGCACCAAGGGTAGCGGGACGCAGTATTTT CASTKGSGTQYF
TRBJ2-5 . . TRBV6-1 TGTGCCAGCAGTGAATTGGTCAGCCAAACGGGGACCCAGTACTTC CASSELVSQTGTQYF
TRBJ2-3 few . TRBV14 TGTGCCAGCAGCCAAGAGCCGAAGCCGGCAGATACGCAGTATTTT CASSQEPKPADTQYF
TRBJ2-1 few TRBD2 TRBV20-1 TGCAGTGCTTTGACCCCGCGGGAGGGCCCCTATGAGCAGTTCTTC CSALTPREGPYEQFF
TRBJ2-3 . . TRBV7-2 TGTGCCAGCAGCTTAGGGCCTTATACGCAGTATTTT CASSLGPYTQYF
TRBJ2-3 . . TRBV11-3 TGTGCCAGCAGCTTAGAGGGCGGCAGAACCACAGATACGCAGTATTTT CASSLEGGRTTDTQYF
TRBJ2-7 . . TRBV20-1 TGCAGTGCTAGTTACGTTTCGCCCTACGAGCAGTACTTC CSASYVSPYEQYF
TRBJ2-2 . . TRBV5-1 TGCGCCAGCCAGACTACAAACACCGGGGAGCTGTTTTTT CASQTTNTGELFF
TRBJ1-1 . . TRBV11-1 TGTGCCAGCAGCTTAGTAGGACAGTTAGAAGCTTTCTTT CASSLVGQLEAFF
TRBJ2-7 . . TRBV14 TGTGCCAGCAGCCGGGACATTGTCTCCTACGAGCAGTACTTC CASSRDIVSYEQYF
TRBJ2-5 . . TRBV7-3 TGTGCCAGCAGACTATGTCCCCTCTTTCAAGAGACCCAGTACTTC CASRLCPLFQETQYF
TRBJ1-1 . . TRBV2 TGTGCCAGCAGAAGAAGGGCAGGGCTTGAAGCTTTCTTT CASRRRAGLEAFF
TRBJ2-4 . . TRBV6-5 TGTGCCAGCAGTTCCCCCACGTCAACGGGAAACATTCAGTACTTC CASSSPTSTGNIQYF
TRBJ2-7 few . TRBV9 TGTGCCAGCAGCTCTGGACCCCTAAGCTCCTACGAGCAGTACTTC CASSSGPLSSYEQYF
TRBJ2-3 few . TRBV5-1 TGCGCCAGCAATGTGGGAGGTACAGATACGCAGTATTTT CASNVGGTDTQYF
TRBJ2-7 few . TRBV28 TGTGCCAGCAGTTCCCAAGGGGTAACCTACGAGCAGTACTTC CASSSQGVTYEQYF
TRBJ2-7 few . TRBV11-2 TGTGCCAGCAGCCCAGGTATAGTCCTAGGCTACGAGCAGTACTTC CASSPGIVLGYEQYF
TRBJ2-1 few . TRBV7-8 TGTGCCAGCAGCCCAGGGCACGGGTCCTACAATGAGCAGTTCTTC CASSPGHGSYNEQFF
TRBJ2-7 few TRBD2 TRBV10-3 TGTGCCATCAGTGAGTTCCTCGGACTAGCGGGAAACGAGCAGTACTTC CAISEFLGLAGNEQYF
TRBJ2-7 . . TRBV7-2 TGTGCCAGCAGCTCAGAAAGCAATTCCATTTACGAGCAGTACTTC CASSSESNSIYEQYF
TRBJ1-4 . . TRBV6-5 TGTGCCAGCAGTTACTCTGGTCCAGGGGCGGGTGAAAAACTGTTTTTT CASSYSGPGAGEKLFF
TRBJ2-1 . . TRBV9 TGTGCCAGCAGCCCCCAAAATTCTGTCTACAATGAGCAGTTCTTC CASSPQNSVYNEQFF
TRBJ2-7 many . TRBV7-2 TGTGCCAGCAGCTTAGAGGCAGGGGACTACGAGCAGTACTTC CASSLEAGDYEQYF
TRBJ2-1 . TRBD2 TRBV19 TGTGCCAGTAAAGAATTCGCGGGAGCCTACAATGAGCAGTTCTTC CASKEFAGAYNEQFF
TRBJ2-1 once . TRBV6-1 TGTGCCAGCATTGAGCAGGGGGGAGGTGAGCAGTTCTTC CASIEQGGGEQFF
TRBJ2-5 few TRBD2 TRBV20-1 TGCAGTGCGCTAACCGGGACCCAACAGTGGGAGGGCCGAGAGACCCAGTACTTC CSALTGTQQWEGRETQYF
TRBJ2-7 few TRBD1 TRBV27 TGTGCCAGCAGTCCCGGGACAGGGGGCGGGTACGAGCAGTACTTC CASSPGTGGGYEQYF
TRBJ2-1 . . TRBV7-9 TGTGCCAGCAGCCCCCAGCTCGCATACAATGAGCAGTTCTTC CASSPQLAYNEQFF
TRBJ2-7 many TRBD1 TRBV7-2 TGTGCCAGCAGCAGGACAGGGTACGAGCAGTACTTC CASSRTGYEQYF
TRBJ1-1 few . TRBV6-1 TGTGCCAGCAGTAAGCAGGTACTGAACACTGAAGCTTTCTTT CASSKQVLNTEAFF
TRBJ2-2 few . TRBV30 TGTGCCTGGAGTGTAGGGAGGACGGGCGGGGAGCTGTTTTTT CAWSVGRTGGELFF
TRBJ2-1 . TRBD1 TRBV7-6 TGTGCCAGCAGCTTAGGTGGGGGGACAGGGGTTTACAATGAGCAGTTCTTC CASSLGGGTGVYNEQFF
TRBJ2-1 few TRBD2 TRBV12-3/TRBV12-4 TGTGCCAGCAGCCTCCTAGCGGGGCTGGATTGGGATGAGCAGTTCTTC CASSLLAGLDWDEQFF
TRBJ2-6 . . TRBV6-2/TRBV6-3 TGTGCCAGCAGAAGGACAGCTGGGGCCAACGTCCTGACTTTC CASRRTAGANVLTF
TRBJ2-2 . . TRBV24-1 TGTGCCACCAGTGACACAGCCTTCGCGAACACCGGGGAGCTGTTTTTT CATSDTAFANTGELFF
TRBJ2-7 few . TRBV6-6 TGTGCCAGTCGCCCCTTTGAGTCCTACGAGCAGTACTTC CASRPFESYEQYF
TRBJ2-1 few TRBD2 TRBV12-3/TRBV12-4 TGTGCCAGCAGGGCGACTAGCGGGGGGAGCTCCTACAATGAGCAGTTCTTC CASRATSGGSSYNEQFF
TRBJ2-1 . . TRBV14 TGTGCCAGCAGCCTAGGGAGGTTGGACAATGAGCAGTTCTTC CASSLGRLDNEQFF
TRBJ2-2 . . TRBV20-1 TGCAGTGCTAGCCTCAGCGCCAACACCGGGGAGCTGTTTTTT CSASLSANTGELFF
TRBJ2-7 few TRBD2 TRBV29-1 TGCAGCGTTGAAGATGGGAGGGAGGGCCCCACCTACGAGCAGTACTTC CSVEDGREGPTYEQYF
TRBJ2-7 . . TRBV7-2 TGTGCCAGCAGCTCCTCCCGGGACGGGAGCCGGTTGCAGTACTTC CASSSSRDGSRLQYF
TRBJ2-1 few . TRBV20-1 TGCAGTTTTAACGGGGGCGCGGGGAATGAGCAGTTCTTC CSFNGGAGNEQFF